This T cell receptor (beta chain) was obtained from a study of cytomegalovirus exposure and HLA in healthy donors. General study results and limits: Upon later analysis, TCR association rates were observed to vary by HLA locus, being highest for DRB1 and lowest for HLA-C.

Concerning this clone: The target antigen is unknown.

Per the germline V gene, CDR1 is LGHNA and CDR2 is YSLEER. The CDR3 is made up of 17 amino acids. V gave up 0 bases and J gave up 3 bases; unmatched junction bases: 7. Researchers ran the PCR with 60 Vbeta and 13 Jbeta primers. Sequencing was performed with immunoSEQ multiplex PCR; in TCRdb, only in-frame clones are kept and a portion is missing. The data show some 180,000 clones, approximately 71% seen once. Healthy bone marrow donors supplied every sample. Sequenced sample: PBMCs. This sequence originates from a woman in her late teens or twenties in good health and CMV-seropositive. The gene calls are TRBV4-3 and TRBJ1-2; TRBD1 matches at 10 bases. The CDR3 protein is CASSQDLPTGGYYGYTF. Written as DNA, the CDR3 is TGCGCCAGCAGCCAAGATCTCCCGACAGGGGGCTACTATGGCTACACCTTC.